Sequencing of this T cell receptor (beta chain) was carried out in a study of T cell responses to AZD1222 COVID-19 vaccine. General study points: Repertoires were obtained solely post-peak T cell response. Donors skewed white British and female; clonal diversity was possibly underestimated. Seropositive status at baseline applied to only a handful of AZD1222 recipients. The span of vaccine-associated CD4 TCRs extended across spike, with dominance at 160-218 and 743-854.

Sequencing used immunoSEQ multiplex PCR; TCRdb keeps in-frame clones, though not all of them. The sample contains about 70,000 clones, around 90% of which appear only once. V was pared by 2 bases and J by 7 bases, with 9 bases between. Germline V gene data show CDR1 as GTSNPN and CDR2 as SVGIG (reference sequence). This CDR3 contains 13 residues. This clone was seen just once. Antigen specificity is unknown. Material: peripheral blood, obtained on day 0 of MenACWY control vaccination. The sequence was collected from an adult in good health. This chain connects TRBV30 to TRBJ1-6; D is uncertain. CDR3 coding DNA: TGTGCCTGGAGTCCGGGGAACAATTCACCCCTCCACTTT. Translated, it gives CAWSPGNNSPLHF.